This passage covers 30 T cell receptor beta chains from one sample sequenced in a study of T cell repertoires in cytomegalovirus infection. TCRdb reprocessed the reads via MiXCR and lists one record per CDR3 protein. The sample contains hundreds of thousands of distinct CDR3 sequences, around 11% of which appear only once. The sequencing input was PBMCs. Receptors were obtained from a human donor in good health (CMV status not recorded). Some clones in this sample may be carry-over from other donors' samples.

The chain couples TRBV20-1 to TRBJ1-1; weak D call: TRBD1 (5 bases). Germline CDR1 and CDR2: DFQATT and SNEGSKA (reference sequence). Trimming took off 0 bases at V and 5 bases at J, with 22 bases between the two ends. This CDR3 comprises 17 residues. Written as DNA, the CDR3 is TGCAGTGCTAGAGATACCAGGGCACCGGTCCCGGGGACTGAAGCTTTCTTT. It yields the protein CSARDTRAPVPGTEAFF.

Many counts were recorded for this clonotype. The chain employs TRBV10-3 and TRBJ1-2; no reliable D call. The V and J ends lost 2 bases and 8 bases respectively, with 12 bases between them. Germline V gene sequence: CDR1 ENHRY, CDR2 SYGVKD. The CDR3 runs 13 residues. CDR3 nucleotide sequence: TGTGCCATCAGTGAGCCCCCGGGCCACGGCTACACCTTC. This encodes CAISEPPGHGYTF.

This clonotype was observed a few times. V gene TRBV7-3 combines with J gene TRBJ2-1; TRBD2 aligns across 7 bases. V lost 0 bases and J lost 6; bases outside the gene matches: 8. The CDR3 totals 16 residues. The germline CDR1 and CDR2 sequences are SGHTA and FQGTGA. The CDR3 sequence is CASSLTREAGPNEQFF. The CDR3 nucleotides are TGTGCCAGCAGCTTAACGCGGGAAGCGGGACCCAATGAGCAGTTCTTC. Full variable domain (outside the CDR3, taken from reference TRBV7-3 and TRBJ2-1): GAGVSQTPSNKVTEKGKYVELRCDPISGHTALYWYRQSLGQGPEFLIYFQGTGAADDSGLPNDRFFAVRPEGSVSTLKIQRTERGDSAVYLCASSLTREAGPNEQFFGPGTRLTVL.

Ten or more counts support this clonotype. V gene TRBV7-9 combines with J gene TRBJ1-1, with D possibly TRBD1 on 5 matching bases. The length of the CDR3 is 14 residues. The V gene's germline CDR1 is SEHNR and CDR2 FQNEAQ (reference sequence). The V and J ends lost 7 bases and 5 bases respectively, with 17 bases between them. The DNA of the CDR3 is TGTGCCAGCACCAATGTGGGGGAACAAACTGAAGCTTTCTTT. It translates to CASTNVGEQTEAFF.

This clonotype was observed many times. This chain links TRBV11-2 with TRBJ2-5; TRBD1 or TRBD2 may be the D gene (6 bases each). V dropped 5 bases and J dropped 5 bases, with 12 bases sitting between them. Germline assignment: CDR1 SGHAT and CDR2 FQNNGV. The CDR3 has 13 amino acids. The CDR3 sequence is CASSPGGKETQYF. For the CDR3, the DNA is TGTGCCAGCAGCCCCGGGGGCAAGGAGACCCAGTACTTC.

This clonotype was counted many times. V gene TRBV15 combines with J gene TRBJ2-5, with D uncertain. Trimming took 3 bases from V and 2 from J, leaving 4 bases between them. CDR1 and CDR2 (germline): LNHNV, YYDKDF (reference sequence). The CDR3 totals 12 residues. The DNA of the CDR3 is TGTGCCACCAGCAGCGCGCAAGAGACCCAGTACTTC. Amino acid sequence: CATSSAQETQYF. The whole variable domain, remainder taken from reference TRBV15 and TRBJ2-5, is DAMVIQNPRYQVTQFGKPVTLSCSQTLNHNVMYWYQQKSSQAPKLLFHYYDKDFNNEADTPDNFQSRRPNTSFCFLDIRSPGLGDTAMYLCATSSAQETQYFGPGTRLLVL.

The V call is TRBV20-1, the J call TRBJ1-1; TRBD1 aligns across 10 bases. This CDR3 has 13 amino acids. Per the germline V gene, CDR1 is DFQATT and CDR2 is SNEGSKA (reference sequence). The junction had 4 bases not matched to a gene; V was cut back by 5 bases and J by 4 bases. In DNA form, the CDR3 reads TGCAGTGCTGGGGACAGGGGAATCACTGAAGCTTTCTTT. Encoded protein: CSAGDRGITEAFF.

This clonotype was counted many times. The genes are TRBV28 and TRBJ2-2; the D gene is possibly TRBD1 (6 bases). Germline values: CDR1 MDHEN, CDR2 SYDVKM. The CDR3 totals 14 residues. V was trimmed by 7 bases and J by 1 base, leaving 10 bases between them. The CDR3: CASTGTLNTGELFF. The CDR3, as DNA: TGTGCCAGCACCGGGACACTGAACACCGGGGAGCTGTTTTTT.

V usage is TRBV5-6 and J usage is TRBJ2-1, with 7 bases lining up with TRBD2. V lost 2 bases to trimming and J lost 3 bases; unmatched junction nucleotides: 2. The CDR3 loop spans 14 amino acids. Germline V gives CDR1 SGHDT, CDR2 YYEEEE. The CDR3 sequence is CASSFAGDYNEQFF. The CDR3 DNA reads TGTGCCAGCAGCTTTGCGGGGGACTACAATGAGCAGTTCTTC.

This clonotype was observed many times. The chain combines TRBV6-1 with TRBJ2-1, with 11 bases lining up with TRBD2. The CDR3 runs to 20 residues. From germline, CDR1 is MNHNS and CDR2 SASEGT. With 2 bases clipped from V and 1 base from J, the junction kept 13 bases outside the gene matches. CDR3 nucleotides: TGTGCCAGCAGTGAACGGGGACTGATTAGCGGGAGGGGGTCCTACAATGAGCAGTTCTTC. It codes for CASSERGLISGRGSYNEQFF.

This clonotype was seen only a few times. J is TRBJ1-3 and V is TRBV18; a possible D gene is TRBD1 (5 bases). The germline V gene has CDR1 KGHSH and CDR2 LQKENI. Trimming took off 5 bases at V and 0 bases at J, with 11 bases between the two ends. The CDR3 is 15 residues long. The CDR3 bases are TGTGCCAGCTCAAAAGACAGAAGCTCTGGAAACACCATATATTTT. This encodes CASSKDRSSGNTIYF.

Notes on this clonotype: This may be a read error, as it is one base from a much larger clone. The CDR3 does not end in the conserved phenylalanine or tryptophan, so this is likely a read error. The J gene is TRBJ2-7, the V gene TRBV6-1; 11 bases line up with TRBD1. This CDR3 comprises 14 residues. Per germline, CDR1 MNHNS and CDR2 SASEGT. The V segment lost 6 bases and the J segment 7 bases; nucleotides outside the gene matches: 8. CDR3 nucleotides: TGTGCCAGCAGGGACGGACAGGGGGCTCGGGAGCAGTACTCC. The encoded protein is CASRDGQGAREQYS.

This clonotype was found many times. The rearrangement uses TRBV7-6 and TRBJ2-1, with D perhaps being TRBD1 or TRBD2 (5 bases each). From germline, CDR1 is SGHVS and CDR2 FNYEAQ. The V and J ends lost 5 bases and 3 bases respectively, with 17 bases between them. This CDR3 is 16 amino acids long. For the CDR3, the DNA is TGTGCCAGCAGCCGGCTCGGGGCGGGCAGCTACAATGAGCAGTTCTTC. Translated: CASSRLGAGSYNEQFF.

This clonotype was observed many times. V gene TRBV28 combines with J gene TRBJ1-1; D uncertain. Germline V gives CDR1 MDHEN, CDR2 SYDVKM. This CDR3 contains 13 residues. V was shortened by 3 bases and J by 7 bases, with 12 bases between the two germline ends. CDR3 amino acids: CASSFLRGLEAFF. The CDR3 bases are TGTGCCAGCAGTTTTTTGAGAGGTCTTGAAGCTTTCTTT.

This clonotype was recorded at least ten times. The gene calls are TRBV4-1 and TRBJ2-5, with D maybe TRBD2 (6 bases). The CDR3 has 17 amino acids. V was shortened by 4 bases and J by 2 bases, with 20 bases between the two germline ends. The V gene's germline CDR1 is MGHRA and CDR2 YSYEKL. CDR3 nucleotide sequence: TGCGCCAGCAGCCGAGGGGAAGGCGGGGTCGGTCAAGAGACCCAGTACTTC. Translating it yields CASSRGEGGVGQETQYF.

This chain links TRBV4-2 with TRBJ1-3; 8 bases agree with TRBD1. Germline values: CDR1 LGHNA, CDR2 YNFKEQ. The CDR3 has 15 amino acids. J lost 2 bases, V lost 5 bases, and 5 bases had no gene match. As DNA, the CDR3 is TGTGCCAGCAGCTTTCTGACAGGGGCTGGAAACACCATATATTTT. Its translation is CASSFLTGAGNTIYF.

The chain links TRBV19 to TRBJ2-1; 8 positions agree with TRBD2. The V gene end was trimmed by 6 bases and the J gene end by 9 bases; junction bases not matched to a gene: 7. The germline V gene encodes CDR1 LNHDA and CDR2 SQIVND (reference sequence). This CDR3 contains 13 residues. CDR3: CASSGTSLGEQFF. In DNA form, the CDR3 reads TGTGCCAGTAGCGGGACTAGTCTGGGTGAGCAGTTCTTC.

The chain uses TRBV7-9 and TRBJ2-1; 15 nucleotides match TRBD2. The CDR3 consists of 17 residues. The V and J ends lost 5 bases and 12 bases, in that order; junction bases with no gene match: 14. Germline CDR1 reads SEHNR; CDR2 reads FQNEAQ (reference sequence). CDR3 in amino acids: CASSPGTSGRSWLGQFF. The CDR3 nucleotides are TGTGCCAGCAGCCCCGGGACTAGCGGGAGGTCGTGGCTGGGGCAGTTCTTC.

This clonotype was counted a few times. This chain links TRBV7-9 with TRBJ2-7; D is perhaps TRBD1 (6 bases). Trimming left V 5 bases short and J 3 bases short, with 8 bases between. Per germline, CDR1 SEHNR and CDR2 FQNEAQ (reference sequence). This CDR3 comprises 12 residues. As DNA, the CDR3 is TGTGCCAGCAGCGGACAGTACTACGAGCAGTACTTC. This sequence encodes CASSGQYYEQYF. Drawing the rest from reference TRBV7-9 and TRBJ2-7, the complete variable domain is DTGVSQNPRHKITKRGQNVTFRCDPISEHNRLYWYRQTLGQGPEFLTYFQNEAQLEKSRLLSDRFSAERPKGSFSTLEIQRTEQGDSAMYLCASSGQYYEQYFGPGTRLTVT.

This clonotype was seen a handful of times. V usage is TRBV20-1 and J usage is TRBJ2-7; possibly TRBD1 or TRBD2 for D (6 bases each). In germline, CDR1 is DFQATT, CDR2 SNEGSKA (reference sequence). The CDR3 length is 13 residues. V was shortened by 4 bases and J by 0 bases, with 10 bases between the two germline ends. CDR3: CSANGGSSYEQYF. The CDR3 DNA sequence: TGCAGTGCTAACGGGGGCAGCTCCTACGAGCAGTACTTC.

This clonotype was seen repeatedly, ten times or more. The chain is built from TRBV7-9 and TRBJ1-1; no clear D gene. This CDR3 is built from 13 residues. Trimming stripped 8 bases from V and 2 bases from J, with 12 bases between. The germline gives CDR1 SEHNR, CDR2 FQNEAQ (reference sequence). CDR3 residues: CASHSGPNTEAFF. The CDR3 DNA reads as TGTGCCAGCCATTCCGGGCCCAACACTGAAGCTTTCTTT.

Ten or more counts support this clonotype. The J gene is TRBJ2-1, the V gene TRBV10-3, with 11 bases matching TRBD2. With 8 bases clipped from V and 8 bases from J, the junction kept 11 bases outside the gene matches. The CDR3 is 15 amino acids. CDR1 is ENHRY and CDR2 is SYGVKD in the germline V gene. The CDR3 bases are TGTGCCATCCAGGTGGCTAGCGGGAGGAGAGATGAGCAGTTCTTC. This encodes CAIQVASGRRDEQFF.

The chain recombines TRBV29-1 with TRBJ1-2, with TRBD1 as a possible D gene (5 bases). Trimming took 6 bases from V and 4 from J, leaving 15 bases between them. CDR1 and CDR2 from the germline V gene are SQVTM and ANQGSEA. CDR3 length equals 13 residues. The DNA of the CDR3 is TGCAGCGTCGCTGACTTCCAGGGCTATGGCTACACCTTC. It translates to CSVADFQGYGYTF.

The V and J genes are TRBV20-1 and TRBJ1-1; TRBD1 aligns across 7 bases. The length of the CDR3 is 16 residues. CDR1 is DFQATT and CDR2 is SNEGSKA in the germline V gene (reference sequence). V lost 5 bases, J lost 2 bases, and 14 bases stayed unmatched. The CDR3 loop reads CSAATGVRRQNTEAFF. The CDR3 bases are TGCAGTGCTGCCACAGGGGTACGGCGACAAAACACTGAAGCTTTCTTT.

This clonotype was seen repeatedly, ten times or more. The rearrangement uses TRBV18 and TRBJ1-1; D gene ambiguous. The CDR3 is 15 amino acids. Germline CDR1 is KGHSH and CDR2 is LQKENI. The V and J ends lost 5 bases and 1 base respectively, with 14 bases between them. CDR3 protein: CASSGQSQPNTEAFF. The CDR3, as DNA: TGTGCCAGCTCAGGTCAAAGCCAACCGAACACTGAAGCTTTCTTT.

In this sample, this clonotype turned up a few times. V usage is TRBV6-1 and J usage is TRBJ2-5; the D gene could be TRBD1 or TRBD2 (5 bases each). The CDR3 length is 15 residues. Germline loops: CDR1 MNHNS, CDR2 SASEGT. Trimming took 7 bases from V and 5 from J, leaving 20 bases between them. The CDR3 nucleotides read TGTGCCAGCACCGGGGCACGTAGAATGGTGGAGACCCAGTACTTC. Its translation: CASTGARRMVETQYF.

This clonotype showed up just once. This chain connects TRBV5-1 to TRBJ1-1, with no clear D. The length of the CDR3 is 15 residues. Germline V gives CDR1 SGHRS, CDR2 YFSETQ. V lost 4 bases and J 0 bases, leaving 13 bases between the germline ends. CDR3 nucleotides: TGCGCCAGCAGCCAACGGAGCCTCATGAACACTGAAGCTTTCTTT. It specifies CASSQRSLMNTEAFF.

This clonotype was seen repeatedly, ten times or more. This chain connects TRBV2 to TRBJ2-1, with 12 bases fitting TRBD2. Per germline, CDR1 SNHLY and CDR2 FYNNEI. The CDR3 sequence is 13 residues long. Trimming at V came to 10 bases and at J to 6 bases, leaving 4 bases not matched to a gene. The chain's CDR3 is CATTSGRINEQFF. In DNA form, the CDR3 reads TGTGCCACCACTAGCGGGAGGATCAATGAGCAGTTCTTC.

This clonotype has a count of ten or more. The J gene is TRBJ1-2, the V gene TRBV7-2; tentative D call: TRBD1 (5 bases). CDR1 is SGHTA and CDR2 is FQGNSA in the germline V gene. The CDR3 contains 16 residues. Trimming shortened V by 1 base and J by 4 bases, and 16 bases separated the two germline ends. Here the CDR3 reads CASSLVIGDGLYGYTF. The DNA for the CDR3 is TGTGCCAGCAGCTTAGTCATAGGGGACGGACTCTATGGCTACACCTTC.

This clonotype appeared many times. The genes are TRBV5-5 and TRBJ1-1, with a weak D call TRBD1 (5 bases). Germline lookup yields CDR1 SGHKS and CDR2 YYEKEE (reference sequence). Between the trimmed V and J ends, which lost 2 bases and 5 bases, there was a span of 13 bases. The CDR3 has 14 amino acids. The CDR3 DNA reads TGTGCCAGCAGCTTCAGGCAGGGAGGTACTGAAGCTTTCTTT. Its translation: CASSFRQGGTEAFF.